The sequence of this TCR beta chain was determined in a study of OX40 agonist ivuxolimab in advanced cancers. Assay used: immunoSEQ multiplex PCR; TCRdb lists only in-frame clones, some missing. The table has under 55,000 clones, roughly nine tenths seen once. Trimming took 1 base from V and 7 from J; bases not matched to a gene: 5. CDR3 length: 15 residues. Germline lookup yields CDR1 SGHKS and CDR2 YYEKEE (reference sequence). The sequencing used CD4+ or CD8+ T cells sorted from blood, collected in a trial of the OX40 agonist ivuxolimab. This chain uses TRBV5-5 with TRBJ1-6; 7 nucleotides match TRBD1. The TCR comes from an adult with an advanced solid tumor such as melanoma, head and neck, liver or kidney cancer. The CDR3 DNA follows: TGTGCCAGCAGCTTGACCGGGACAGAGAATTCACCCCTCCACTTT. Protein product: CASSLTGTENSPLHF.